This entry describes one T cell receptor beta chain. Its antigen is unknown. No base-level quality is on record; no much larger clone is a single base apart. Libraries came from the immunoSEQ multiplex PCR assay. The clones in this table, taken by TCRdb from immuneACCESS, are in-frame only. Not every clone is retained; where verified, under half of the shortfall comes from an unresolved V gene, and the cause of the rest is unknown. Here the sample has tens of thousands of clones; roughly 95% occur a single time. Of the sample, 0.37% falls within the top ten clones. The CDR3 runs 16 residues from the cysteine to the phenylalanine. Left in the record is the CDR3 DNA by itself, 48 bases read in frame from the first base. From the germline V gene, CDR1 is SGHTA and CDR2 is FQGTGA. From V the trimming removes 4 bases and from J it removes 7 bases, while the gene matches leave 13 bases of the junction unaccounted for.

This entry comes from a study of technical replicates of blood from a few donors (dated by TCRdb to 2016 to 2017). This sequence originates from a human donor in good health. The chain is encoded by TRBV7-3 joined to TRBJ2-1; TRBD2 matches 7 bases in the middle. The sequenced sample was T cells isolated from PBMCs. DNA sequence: TGTGCCAGCAGCTCAGGACCGGGAGGCCTGACGAATGAGCAGTTCTTC. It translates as CASSSGPGGLTNEQFF.